Included here is one TCR beta chain sequence, with context. Its antigen remains unidentified. The data stem from a study of CD8 T cells in Susac syndrome. Regarding the study as a whole: Clonal expansion was not seen in any Susac syndrome CD4+ T cell repertoire. TCR sequencing and HLA analysis covered a relatively small number of individuals.

Reverse transcription of roughly 0.45 to 1 ug RNA was carried out with random hexamers. Amplification of TCR beta CDR3 by immunoSEQ multiplex PCR spanned 54 Vbeta and 13 Jbeta. TCRdb itself ran the immunoSEQ multiplex PCR reads through MiXCR, one entry per CDR3 protein. The table records about 190,000 distinct CDR3 sequences, almost 96% of them present only once. From blood CD8+ and CD4+ T cells, the TCR beta chain was sequenced. Germline V gene sequence: CDR1 LGHNA, CDR2 YNFKEQ. V lost 0 bases, J lost 0 bases, and 24 bases lay in between. The CDR3 covers 20 residues. The sample comprised CD4+ T cells from PBMCs. The receptor was derived from a human donor with Susac syndrome. The chain employs TRBV4-2 and TRBJ2-7; tentatively, D is TRBD1 (6 bases). CDR3 nucleotide sequence: TGTGCCAGCAGCCAAGAGACCGGTGCTCGGGGACACACCTACTCCTACGAGCAGTACTTC. Its translation: CASSQETGARGHTYSYEQYF.